This T cell receptor beta chain was sequenced during a study of response to subunit inactivated influenza vaccine. On this clonotype itself: Its target is not known.

Each CDR3 protein is one row after TCRdb ran MiXCR on the RT-PCR reads. The data contain roughly 760,000 distinct CDR3 sequences, 21% of them singletons. The CDR3 totals 15 residues. After removal of 3 bases from V and 9 bases from J, the junction contained 10 bases not matched to a gene. Regarding the study as a whole: Only a handful of new T cells, the authors suggested, are recruited with each seasonal influenza vaccination.

The V and J genes are TRBV12-3 or TRBV12-4 and TRBJ2-5; 10 nucleotides agree with TRBD2. The material sequenced was PBMCs from blood, taken more than 4 days after vaccination. The source is a man aged 50 to 60 who received an inactivated influenza vaccine. CDR3 in amino acids: CASSFTSGAQAAQYF. The CDR3 DNA reads as TGTGCCAGCAGTTTTACTAGCGGGGCCCAAGCGGCCCAGTACTTC.